The present TCR beta chain was sequenced within a study of blood T cell repertoires in COVID-19. Study as a whole: The United States, Italy and Spain provided the acute and convalescent COVID-19 samples. PBMCs, B-cell-depleted T cells, or T cells were the source of the cDNA or gDNA that made up the material.

In this sample, this clone turned up once. In the original analysis: Scientists estimated how many nucleated cells there were by amplifying reference gene primers. The method was immunoSEQ multiplex PCR; TCRdb's version includes in-frame clones alone and lacks a portion of them. The V and J calls and clone size are taken from that table; D and trimming were inferred from the DNA. The table has approximately 99,000 clones, 79% seen once; the top ten hold about a sixth. Sequencing was performed on peripheral blood. This TCR came from a woman older than 75 with active or convalescent COVID-19.

Here the CDR3 DNA reads TGTGCCAGCAGCGCTACAGGGACCTACAATGAGCAGTTCTTC. This gives the protein CASSATGTYNEQFF. The chain couples TRBV7-2 to TRBJ2-1; a weak D match, TRBD1 (6 bases). Trimming took off 5 bases at V and 2 bases at J, with 10 bases between the two ends. In germline, CDR1 is SGHTA, CDR2 FQGNSA. The CDR3 runs 14 residues.